This T cell receptor beta chain was captured in a study of post-analysis software for immune sequencing data. At the level of the study: The study covered relapsing-remitting, secondary progressive and progressive-relapsing courses of multiple sclerosis. Points from the study as a whole: In multiple sclerosis, normalized Chao1 diversity was significantly below that of controls. Roughly 5 TRBV segments, including TRBV5-6, TRBV5-1 and TRBV20-1, were more frequent in patients than controls. Samples from a shared batch, those prepared together, strongly co-clustered by F measure.

TCR beta cDNA libraries included unique molecular identifiers. The T cell input of about 0.95 to 11 million gave 400,000 to 500,000 cDNA molecules. TCRdb used MiXCR to reprocess the PCR reads, holding one entry per CDR3 protein. The sample gives almost 700,000 distinct CDR3 sequences, 59% of which show up once; around 10% is in the top ten. The CDR3 has 14 residues. V dropped 2 bases and J dropped 7; count of bases not matched to a gene: 3. CDR1 is MNHNS, CDR2 SASEGT, per germline. Comments on this clonotype: The antigen is unknown.

The sequenced material came from blood. This receptor was taken from a girl aged 2 to 10 with multiple sclerosis. This rearrangement joins TRBV6-1 to TRBJ2-4; 9 bases agree with TRBD1. As DNA, the CDR3 is TGTGCCAGCAGTGAATCCGACAGGGGGAACATTCAGTACTTC. It yields the protein CASSESDRGNIQYF.